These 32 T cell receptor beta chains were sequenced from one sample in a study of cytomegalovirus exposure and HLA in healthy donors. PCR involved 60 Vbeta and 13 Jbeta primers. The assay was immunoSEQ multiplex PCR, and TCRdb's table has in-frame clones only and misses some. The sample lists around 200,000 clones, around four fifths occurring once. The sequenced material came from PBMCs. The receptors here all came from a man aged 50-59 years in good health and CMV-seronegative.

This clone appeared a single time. CDR3 nucleotides: TGTGCCAGCAGCGCACGTAGCGGTGCACAACCAGGAAAGGAAAAACTGTTTTTT. Residues: CASSARSGAQPGKEKLFF. The J gene is TRBJ1-4, the V gene TRBV9, with D unclear. The length of the CDR3 is 18 residues. The V and J ends lost 3 bases and 8 bases respectively, with 26 bases between them. Germline CDR1 SGDLS, CDR2 YYNGEE. Complete variable domain (other parts from reference TRBV9 and TRBJ1-4): DSGVTQTPKHLITATGQRVTLRCSPRSGDLSVYWYQQSLDQGLQFLIQYYNGEERAKGNILERFSAQQFPDLHSELNLSSLELGDSALYFCASSARSGAQPGKEKLFFGSGTQLSVL.

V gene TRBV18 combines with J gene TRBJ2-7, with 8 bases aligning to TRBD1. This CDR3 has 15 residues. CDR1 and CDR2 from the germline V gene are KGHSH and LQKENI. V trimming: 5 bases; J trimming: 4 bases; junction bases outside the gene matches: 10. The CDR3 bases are TGTGCCAGCTCAGGGTTGGGACAGGAACCTTACGAGCAGTACTTC. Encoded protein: CASSGLGQEPYEQYF.

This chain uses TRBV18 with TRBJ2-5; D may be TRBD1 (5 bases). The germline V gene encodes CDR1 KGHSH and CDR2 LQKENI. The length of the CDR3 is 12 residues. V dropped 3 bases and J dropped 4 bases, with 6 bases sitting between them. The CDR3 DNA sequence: TGTGCCAGCTCACCTGACAGAGAGACCCAGTACTTC. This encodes CASSPDRETQYF.

The CDR3 spells CASSDPSGRGSDTQYF. The CDR3 region has the DNA TGCGCCAGCAGCGATCCTAGCGGGAGAGGGTCAGATACGCAGTATTTT. V gene TRBV5-1 combines with J gene TRBJ2-3, with TRBD2 matching over 10 bases. The trim removed 4 bases at V and 4 bases at J, leaving 9 bases unmatched. Germline CDR1 reads SGHRS; CDR2 reads YFSETQ. This CDR3 region has 16 residues.

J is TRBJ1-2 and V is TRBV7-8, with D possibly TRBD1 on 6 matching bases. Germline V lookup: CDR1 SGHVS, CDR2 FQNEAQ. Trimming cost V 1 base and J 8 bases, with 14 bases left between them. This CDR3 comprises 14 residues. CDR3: CASSLVEGVIGYTF. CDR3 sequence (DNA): TGTGCCAGCAGCTTAGTTGAGGGGGTTATAGGCTACACCTTC.

The CDR3 loop is CASTRTGVTEAFF. CDR3 nucleotide sequence: TGTGCCAGCACCAGGACAGGGGTGACTGAAGCTTTCTTT. V usage is TRBV6-1 and J usage is TRBJ1-1; 9 nucleotides align to TRBD1. Germline loops: CDR1 MNHNS, CDR2 SASEGT. V trimming: 7 bases; J trimming: 5 bases; junction bases outside the gene matches: 5. The CDR3 loop spans 13 amino acids.

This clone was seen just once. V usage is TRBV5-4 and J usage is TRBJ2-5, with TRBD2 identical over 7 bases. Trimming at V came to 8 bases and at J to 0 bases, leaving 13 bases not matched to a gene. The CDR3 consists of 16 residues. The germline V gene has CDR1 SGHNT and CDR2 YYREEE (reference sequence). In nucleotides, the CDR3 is TGTGCCAGTCGAACCGGGGGGACGCACTACCAAGAGACCCAGTACTTC. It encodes CASRTGGTHYQETQYF.

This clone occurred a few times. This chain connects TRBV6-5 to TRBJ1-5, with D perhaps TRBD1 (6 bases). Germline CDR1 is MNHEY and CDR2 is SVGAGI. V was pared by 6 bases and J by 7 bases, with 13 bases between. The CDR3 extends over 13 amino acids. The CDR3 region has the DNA TGTGCCAGCAGGTCACAGGGAAACCAGCCCCAGCATTTT. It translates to CASRSQGNQPQHF.

In DNA, the CDR3 is TGTGCCATCAGTGGGGAGGGCCAATGGAATGAGCAGTTCTTC. Its translation is CAISGEGQWNEQFF. The rearrangement uses TRBV10-3 and TRBJ2-1; 7 positions match TRBD2. The CDR3 is 14 amino acids. The germline gives CDR1 ENHRY, CDR2 SYGVKD. V lost 4 bases and J lost 7; bases outside the gene matches: 7.

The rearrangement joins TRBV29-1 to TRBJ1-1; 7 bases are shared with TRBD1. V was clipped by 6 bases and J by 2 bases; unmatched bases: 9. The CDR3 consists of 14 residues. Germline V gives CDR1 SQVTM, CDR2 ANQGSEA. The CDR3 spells CSVAGQESNTEAFF. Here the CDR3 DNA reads TGCAGCGTGGCCGGACAGGAATCAAACACTGAAGCTTTCTTT.

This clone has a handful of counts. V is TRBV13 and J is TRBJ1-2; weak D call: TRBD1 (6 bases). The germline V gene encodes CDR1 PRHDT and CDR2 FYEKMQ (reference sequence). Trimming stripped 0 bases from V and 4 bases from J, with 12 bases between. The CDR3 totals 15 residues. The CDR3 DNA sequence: TGTGCCAGCAGCTTAGGGACACAGGGAAGCTATGGCTACACCTTC. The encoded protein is CASSLGTQGSYGYTF.

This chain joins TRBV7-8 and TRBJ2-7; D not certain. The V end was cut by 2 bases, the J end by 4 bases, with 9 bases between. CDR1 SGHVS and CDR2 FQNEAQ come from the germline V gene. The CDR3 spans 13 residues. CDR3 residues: CASSLNSGYEQYF. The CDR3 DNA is TGTGCCAGCAGCTTAAATTCCGGTTACGAGCAGTACTTC.

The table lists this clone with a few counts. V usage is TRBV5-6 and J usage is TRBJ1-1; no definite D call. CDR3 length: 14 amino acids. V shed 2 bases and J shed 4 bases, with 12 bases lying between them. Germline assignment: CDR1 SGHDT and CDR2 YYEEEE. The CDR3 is CASSFGPLGTEAFF. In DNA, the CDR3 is TGTGCCAGCAGCTTTGGGCCCCTGGGCACTGAAGCTTTCTTT.

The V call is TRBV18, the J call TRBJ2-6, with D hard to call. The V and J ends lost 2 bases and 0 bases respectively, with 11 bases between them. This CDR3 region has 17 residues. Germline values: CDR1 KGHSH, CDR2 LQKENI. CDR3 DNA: TGTGCCAGCTCACCAGGGCACCACCTCTCTGGGGCCAACGTCCTGACTTTC. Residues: CASSPGHHLSGANVLTF. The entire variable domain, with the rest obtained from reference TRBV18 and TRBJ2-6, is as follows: NAGVMQNPRHLVRRRGQEARLRCSPMKGHSHVYWYRQLPEEGLKFMVYLQKENIIDESGMPKERFSAEFPKEGPSILRIQQVVRGDSAAYFCASSPGHHLSGANVLTFGAGSRLTVL.

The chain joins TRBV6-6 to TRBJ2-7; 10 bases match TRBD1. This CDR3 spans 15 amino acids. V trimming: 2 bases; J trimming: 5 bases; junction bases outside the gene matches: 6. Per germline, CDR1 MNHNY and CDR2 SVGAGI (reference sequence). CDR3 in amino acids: CASSYPPGQGNEQYF. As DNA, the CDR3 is TGTGCCAGCAGTTACCCACCGGGACAGGGGAACGAGCAGTACTTC.

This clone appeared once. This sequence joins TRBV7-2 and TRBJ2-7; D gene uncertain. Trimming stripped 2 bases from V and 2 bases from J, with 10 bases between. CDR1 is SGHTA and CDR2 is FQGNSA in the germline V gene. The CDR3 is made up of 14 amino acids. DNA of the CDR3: TGTGCCAGCAGCTTAAAACAGTCCCCCTACGAGCAGTACTTC. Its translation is CASSLKQSPYEQYF.

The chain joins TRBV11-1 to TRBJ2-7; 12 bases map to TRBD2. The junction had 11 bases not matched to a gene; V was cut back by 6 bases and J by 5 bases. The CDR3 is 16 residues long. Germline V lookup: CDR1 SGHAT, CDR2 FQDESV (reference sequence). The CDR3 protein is CASRGRTSGIRDEQYF. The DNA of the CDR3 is TGTGCCAGCAGAGGGAGGACTAGCGGGATTCGTGACGAGCAGTACTTC.

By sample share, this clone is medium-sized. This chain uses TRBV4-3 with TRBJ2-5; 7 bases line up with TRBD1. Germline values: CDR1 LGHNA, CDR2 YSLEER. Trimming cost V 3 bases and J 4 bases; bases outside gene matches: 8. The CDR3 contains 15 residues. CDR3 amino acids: CASSQEDRVRETQYF. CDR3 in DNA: TGCGCCAGCAGCCAGGAAGACAGGGTCCGAGAGACCCAGTACTTC.

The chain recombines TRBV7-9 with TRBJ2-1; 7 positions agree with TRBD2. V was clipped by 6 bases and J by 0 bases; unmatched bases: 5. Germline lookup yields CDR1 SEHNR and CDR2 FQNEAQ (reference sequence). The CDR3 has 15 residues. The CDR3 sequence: CASSRGGNSYNEQFF. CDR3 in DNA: TGTGCCAGCAGTCGGGGAGGGAACTCCTACAATGAGCAGTTCTTC.

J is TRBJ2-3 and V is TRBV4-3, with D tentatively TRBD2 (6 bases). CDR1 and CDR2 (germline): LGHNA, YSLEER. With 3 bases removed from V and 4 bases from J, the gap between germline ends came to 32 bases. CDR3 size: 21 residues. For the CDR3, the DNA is TGCGCCAGCAGCCAGGCTTTATTCGGGACTCAGCATCCCCGGGAATCAGATACGCAGTATTTT. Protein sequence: CASSQALFGTQHPRESDTQYF.

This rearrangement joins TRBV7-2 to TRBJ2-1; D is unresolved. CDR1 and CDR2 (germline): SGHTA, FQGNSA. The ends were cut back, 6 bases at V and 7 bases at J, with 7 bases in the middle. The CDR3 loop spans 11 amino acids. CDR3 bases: TGTGCCAGCAGAGCCGTTAATGAGCAGTTCTTC. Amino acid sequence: CASRAVNEQFF.

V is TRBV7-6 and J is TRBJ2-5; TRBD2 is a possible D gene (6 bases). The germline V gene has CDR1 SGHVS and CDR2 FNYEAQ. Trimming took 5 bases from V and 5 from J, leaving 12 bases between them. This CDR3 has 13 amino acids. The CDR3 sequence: CASSRRGGETQYF. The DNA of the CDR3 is TGTGCCAGCAGCCGGCGGGGTGGGGAGACCCAGTACTTC.

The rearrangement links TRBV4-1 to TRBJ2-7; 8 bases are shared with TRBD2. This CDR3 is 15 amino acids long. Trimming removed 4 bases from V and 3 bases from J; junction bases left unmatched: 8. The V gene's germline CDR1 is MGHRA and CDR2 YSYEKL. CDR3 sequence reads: CASSPSGAGVYEQYF. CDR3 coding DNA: TGCGCCAGCAGCCCATCGGGAGCGGGGGTCTACGAGCAGTACTTC.

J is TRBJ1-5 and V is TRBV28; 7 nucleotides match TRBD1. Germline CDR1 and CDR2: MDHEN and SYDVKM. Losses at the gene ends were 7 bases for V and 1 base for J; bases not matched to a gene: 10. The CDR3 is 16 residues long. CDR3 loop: CASIIGGKRSNQPQHF. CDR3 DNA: TGTGCCAGCATTATAGGGGGCAAGAGGAGCAATCAGCCCCAGCATTTT.

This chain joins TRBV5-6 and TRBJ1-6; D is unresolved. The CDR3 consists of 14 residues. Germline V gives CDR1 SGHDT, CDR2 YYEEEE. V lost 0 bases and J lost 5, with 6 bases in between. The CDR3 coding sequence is TGTGCCAGCAGCTTGGGCGGGAATAATTCACCCCTCCACTTT. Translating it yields CASSLGGNNSPLHF.

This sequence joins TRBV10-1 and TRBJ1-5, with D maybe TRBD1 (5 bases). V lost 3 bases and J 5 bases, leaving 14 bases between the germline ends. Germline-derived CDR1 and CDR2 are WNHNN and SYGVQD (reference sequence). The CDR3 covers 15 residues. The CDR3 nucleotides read TGCGCCAGCAGTGACAGGGAGGGTAGAGATCAGCCCCAGCATTTT. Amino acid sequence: CASSDREGRDQPQHF.

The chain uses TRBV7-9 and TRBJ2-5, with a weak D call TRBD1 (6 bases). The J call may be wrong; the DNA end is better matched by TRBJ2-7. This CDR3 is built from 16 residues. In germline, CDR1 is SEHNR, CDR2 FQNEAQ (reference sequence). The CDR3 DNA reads TGTGCCAGCAGCTTAGCCGGACAGCCTAGCTCCTACGAGCAGTACTTC. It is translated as CASSLAGQPSSYEQYF.

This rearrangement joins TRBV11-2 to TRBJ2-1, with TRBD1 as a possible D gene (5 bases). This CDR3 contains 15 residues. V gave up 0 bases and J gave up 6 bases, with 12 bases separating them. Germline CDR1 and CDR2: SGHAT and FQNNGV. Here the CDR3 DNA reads TGTGCCAGCAGCTTAGACAGGGTTTGGAGCAATGAGCAGTTCTTC. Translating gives CASSLDRVWSNEQFF.

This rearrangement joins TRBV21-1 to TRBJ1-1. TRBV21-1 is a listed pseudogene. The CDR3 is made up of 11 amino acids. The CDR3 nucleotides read TGTGCCAGCAGCCGGGTCACTGAAGCTTTCTTT. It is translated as CASSRVTEAFF.

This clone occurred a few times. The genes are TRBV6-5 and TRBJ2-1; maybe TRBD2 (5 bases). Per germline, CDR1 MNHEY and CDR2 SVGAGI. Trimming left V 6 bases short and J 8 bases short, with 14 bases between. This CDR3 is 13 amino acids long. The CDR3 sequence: CASSPPGGYEQFF. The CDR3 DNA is TGTGCCAGCAGCCCCCCTGGCGGGTATGAGCAGTTCTTC.

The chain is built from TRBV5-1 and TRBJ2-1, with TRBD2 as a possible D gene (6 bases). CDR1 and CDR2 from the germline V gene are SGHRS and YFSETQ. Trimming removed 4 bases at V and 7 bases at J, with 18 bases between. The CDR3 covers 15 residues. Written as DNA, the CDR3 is TGCGCCAGCAGCCCCGAACCAGTCGGGGGTAATGAGCAGTTCTTC. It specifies CASSPEPVGGNEQFF.

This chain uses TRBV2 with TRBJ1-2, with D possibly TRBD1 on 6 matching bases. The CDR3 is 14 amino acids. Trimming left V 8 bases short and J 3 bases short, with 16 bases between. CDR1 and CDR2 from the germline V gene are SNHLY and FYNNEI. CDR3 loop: CASSTQGGDYGYTF. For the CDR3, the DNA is TGTGCCAGCTCCACCCAAGGGGGAGACTATGGCTACACCTTC.